The sequence of this T cell receptor (beta chain) was determined in a study of blood T cell repertoires in COVID-19 (dated by TCRdb to 2018 to 2021). With respect to the entire study: The collaborator samples originated in the United States, Italy and Spain and spanned the acute and convalescent phases of COVID-19. The material from the prospective study consisted of cDNA or gDNA derived from T cells, B-cell-depleted T cells, or PBMCs. The dataset comprised deeply sampled blood TCRbeta repertoires from subjects exposed to, actively infected with, or recovered from COVID-19. The repertoires were made available in a free public database intended to serve as a resource for research on the immune response to SARS-CoV-2. The samples were drawn from the first 160 participants of the ongoing ImmuneRACE study and from 1,200 or so subjects provided by 6 global collaborators. Sample metadata almost always included a de-identified subject ID, COVID-19 status, age in years and sex. Where HLA class I and class II types were available, the types were taken from metadata supplied by the sample provider, not from assay-based typing.

A remark on this clone: What antigen it recognizes has not been identified. Within one base of it there is no much larger clone, and no base qualities were kept.

Whole blood was collected in K2EDTA tubes by collaborating institutions according to the institutions' own protocols. For TCRbeta analysis, collaborators shipped samples in one of three forms: frozen whole blood, isolated PBMCs, or DNA extracted from either of those sample types. TCRbeta CDR3 regions were amplified from genomic DNA by means of the immunoSEQ Assay, a bias-controlled multiplex PCR. On the study's bioinformatics: The number of nucleated cells in each sample was estimated by amplification of reference gene primers within the assay. To quantify the absolute abundance of each unique TCRbeta CDR3 rearrangement, sequence reads were collapsed and filtered. For each sample, productive Simpson clonality was calculated by taking the square root of Simpson's diversity index across productive rearrangements. In TCRdb, the immuneACCESS table is reduced to in-frame sequences with V and J assigned. These tables do not hold every clone; where another copy was compared, an unresolved V gene accounts for under half, and the others remain unexplained. That table furnishes V, J and clone size, whereas the DNA furnished D and trimming. This sample comprises roughly 250,000 clones, approximately 80% of them detected only once. Jointly, the top ten make up 4.5% to 5% of the sample.

The germline V gene specifies MDHEN as CDR1 and SYDVKM as CDR2. V is cut by 2 bases and J by 2 bases, and the space between the germline ends is 9 bases. Measured from the cysteine to the phenylalanine, the CDR3 is 15 residues long. Of the read, only the CDR3 DNA is kept; its 45 bases are in frame from base 1. General conclusions and limits of the study: How much clinical and demographic metadata was included differed by source and by participant, and the metadata was provided uncurated.

The rearrangement combines TRBV28 with TRBJ2-2; the D gene remains uncertain. Sequencing was carried out using peripheral blood. The clonotype was recovered from a woman older than 75 with active or convalescent COVID-19. CDR3 sequence: CASSLRDFNTGELFF. In nucleotides, the sequence is TGTGCCAGCAGTTTACGCGACTTTAACACCGGGGAGCTGTTTTTT.